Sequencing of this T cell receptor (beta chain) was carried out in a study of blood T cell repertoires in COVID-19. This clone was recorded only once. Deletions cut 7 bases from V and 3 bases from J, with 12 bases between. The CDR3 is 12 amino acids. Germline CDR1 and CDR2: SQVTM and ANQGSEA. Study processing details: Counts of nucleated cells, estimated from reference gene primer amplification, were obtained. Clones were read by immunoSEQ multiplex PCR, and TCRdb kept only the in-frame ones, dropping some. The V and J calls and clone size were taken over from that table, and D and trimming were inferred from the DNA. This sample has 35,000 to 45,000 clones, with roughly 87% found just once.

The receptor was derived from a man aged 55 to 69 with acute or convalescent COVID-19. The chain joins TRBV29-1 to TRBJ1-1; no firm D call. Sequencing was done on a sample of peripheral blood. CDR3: CSALSDYTEAFF. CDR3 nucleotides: TGCAGCGCTCTCTCAGACTACACTGAAGCTTTCTTT. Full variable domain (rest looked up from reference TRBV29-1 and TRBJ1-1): SAVISQKPSRDICQRGTSLTIQCQVDSQVTMMFWYRQQPGQSLTLIATANQGSEATYESGFVIDKFPISRPNLTFSTLTVSNMSPEDSSIYLCSALSDYTEAFFGQGTRLTVV.